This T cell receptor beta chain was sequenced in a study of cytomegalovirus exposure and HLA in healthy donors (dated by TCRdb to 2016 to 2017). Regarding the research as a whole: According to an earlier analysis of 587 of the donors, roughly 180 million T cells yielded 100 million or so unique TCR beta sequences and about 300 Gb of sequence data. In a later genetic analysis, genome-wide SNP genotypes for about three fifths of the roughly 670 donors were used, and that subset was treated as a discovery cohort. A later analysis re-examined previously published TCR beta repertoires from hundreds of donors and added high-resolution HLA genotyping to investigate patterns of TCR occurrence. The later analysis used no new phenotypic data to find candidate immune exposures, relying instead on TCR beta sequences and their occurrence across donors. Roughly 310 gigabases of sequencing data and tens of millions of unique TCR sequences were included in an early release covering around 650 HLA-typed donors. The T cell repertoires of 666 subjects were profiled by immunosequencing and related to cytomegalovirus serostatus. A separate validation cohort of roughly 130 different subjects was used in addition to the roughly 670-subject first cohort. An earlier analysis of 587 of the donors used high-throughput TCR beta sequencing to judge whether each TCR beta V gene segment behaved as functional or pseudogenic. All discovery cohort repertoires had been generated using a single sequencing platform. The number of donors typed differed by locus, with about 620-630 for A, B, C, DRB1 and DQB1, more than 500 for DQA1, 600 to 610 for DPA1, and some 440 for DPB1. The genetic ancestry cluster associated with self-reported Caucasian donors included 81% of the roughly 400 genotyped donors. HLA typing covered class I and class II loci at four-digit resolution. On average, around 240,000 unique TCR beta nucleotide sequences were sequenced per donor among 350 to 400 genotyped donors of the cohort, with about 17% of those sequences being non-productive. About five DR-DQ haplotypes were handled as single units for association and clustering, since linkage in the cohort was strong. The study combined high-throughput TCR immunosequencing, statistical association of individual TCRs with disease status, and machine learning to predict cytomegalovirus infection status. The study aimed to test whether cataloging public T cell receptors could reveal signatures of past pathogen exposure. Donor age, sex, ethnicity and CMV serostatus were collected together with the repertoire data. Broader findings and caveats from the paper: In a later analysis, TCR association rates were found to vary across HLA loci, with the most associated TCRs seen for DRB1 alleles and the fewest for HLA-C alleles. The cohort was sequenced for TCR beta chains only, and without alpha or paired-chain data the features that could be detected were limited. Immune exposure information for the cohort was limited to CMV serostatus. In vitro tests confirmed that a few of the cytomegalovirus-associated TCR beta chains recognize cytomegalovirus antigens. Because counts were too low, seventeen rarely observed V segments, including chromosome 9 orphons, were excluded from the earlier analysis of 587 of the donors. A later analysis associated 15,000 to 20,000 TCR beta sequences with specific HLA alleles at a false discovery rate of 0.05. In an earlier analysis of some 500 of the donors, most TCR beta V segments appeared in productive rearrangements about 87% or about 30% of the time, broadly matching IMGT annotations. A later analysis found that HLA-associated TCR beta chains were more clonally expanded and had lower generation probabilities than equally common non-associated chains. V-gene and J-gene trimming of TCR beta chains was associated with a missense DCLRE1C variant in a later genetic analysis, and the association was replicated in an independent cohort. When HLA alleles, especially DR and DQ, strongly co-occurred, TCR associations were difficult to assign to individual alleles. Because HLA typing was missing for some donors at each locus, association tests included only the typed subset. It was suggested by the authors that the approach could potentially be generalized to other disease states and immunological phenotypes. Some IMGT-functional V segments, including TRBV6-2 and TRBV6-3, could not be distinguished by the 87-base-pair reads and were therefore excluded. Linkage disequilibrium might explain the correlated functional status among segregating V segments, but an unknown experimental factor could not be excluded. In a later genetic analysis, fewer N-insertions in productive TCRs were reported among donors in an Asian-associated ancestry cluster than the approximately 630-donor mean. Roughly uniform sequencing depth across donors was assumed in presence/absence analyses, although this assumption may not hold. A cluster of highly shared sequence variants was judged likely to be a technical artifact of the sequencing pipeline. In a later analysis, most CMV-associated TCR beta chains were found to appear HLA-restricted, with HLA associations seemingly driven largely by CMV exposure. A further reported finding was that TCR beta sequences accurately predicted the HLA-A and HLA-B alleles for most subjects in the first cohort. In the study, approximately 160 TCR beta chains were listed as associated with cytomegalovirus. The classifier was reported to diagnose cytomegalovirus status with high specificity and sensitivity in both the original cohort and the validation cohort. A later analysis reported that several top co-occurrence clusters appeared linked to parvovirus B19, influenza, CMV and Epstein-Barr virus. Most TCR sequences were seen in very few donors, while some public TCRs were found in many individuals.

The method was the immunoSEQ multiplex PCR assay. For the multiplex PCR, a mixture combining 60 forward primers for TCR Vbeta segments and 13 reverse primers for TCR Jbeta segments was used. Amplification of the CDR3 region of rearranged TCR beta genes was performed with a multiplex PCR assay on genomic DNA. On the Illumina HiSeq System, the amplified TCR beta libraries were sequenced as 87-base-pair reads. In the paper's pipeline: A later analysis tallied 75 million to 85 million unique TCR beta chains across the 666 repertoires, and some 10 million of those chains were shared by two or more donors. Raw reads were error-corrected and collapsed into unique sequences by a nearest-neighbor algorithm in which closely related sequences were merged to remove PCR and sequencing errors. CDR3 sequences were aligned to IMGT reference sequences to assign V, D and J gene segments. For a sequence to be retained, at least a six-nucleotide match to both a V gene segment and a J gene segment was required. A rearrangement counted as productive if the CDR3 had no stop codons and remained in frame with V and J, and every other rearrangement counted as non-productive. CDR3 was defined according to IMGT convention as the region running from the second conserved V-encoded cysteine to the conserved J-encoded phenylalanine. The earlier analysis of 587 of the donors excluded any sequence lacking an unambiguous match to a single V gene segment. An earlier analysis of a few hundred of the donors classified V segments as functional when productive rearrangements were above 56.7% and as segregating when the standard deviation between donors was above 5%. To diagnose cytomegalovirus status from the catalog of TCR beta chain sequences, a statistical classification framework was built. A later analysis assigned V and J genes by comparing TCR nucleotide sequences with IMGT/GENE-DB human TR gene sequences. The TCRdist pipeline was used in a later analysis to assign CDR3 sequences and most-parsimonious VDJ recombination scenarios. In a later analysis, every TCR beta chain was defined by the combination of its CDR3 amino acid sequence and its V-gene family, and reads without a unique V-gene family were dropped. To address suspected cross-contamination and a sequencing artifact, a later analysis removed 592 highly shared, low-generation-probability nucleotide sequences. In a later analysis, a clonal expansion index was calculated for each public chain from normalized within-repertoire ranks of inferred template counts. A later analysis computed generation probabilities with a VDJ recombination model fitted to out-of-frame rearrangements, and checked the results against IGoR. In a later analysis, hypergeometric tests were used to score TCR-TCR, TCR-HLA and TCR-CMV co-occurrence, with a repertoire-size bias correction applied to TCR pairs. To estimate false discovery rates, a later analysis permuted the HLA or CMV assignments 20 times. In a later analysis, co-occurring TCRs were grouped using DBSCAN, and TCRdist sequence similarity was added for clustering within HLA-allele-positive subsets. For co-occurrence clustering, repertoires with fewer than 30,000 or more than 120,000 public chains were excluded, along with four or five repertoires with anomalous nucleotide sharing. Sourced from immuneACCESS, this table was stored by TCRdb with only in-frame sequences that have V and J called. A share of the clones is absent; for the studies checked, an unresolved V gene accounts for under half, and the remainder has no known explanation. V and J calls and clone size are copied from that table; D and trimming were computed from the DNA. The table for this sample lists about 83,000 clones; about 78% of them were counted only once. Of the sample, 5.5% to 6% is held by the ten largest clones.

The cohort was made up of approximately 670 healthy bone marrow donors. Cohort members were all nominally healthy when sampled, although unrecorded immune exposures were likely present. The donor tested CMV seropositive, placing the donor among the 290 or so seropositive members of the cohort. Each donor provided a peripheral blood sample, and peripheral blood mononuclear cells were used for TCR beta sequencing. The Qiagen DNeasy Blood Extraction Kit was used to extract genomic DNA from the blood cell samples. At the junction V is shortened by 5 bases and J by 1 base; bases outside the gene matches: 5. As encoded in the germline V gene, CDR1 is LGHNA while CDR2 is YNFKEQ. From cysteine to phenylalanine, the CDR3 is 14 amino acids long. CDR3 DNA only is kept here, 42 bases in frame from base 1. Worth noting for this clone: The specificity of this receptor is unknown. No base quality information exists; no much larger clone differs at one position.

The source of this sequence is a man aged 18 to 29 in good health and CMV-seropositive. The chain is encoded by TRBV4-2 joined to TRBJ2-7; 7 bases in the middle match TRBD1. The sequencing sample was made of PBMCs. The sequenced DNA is TGTGCCAGCAGCGCAACGGGACAGTCCTACGAGCAGTACTTC. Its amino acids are CASSATGQSYEQYF.